This T cell receptor (beta chain) was recovered during a study of response to subunit inactivated influenza vaccine. The CDR3 loop spans 14 amino acids. Trimming took off 5 bases at V and 0 bases at J, with 11 bases between the two ends. Germline V gives CDR1 KGHSH, CDR2 LQKENI. General study points: That few new T cells are recruited by each seasonal influenza vaccination was the authors' suggestion.

TCRdb used MiXCR to reprocess the RT-PCR reads, holding one entry per CDR3 protein. The sample consists of more than 200,000 distinct CDR3 sequences, 10% to 15% of them appearing once. This clonotype was counted between two and nine times. The antigen remains unidentified. This sample comprised non-naive T cells sorted from PBMCs, obtained less than 15 days before vaccination. The sequence derives from a man aged 45-65 years who received an inactivated influenza vaccine. This chain uses TRBV18 with TRBJ2-7; a weak D match, TRBD1 (7 bases). CDR3 loop: CASSFQGGSYEQYF. The CDR3 DNA reads TGTGCCAGCTCATTCCAGGGGGGCTCCTACGAGCAGTACTTC.